These 17 T cell receptor beta chains originate from one sample sequenced in a study of T-cell reconstitution after alpha-beta-depleted transplantation in children (TCRdb year 2016). Receptor amplification or capture employed PCR. Sequencing used an Illumina HiSeq 2500. TCR libraries were prepared with molecular barcoding, using unique molecular identifiers to normalize TCRbeta repertoire quantification. TCRdb reworked the public reads: Q25 trimming with fastp, MiXCR clone assembly, productive beta chains retained. When rows share a CDR3 protein, they turn into one entry using the most common DNA and genes. The table for this sample lists 500,000 to 600,000 distinct CDR3 sequences; about 33% of them were counted only once. Less than 2.5% of the sample is held by the ten biggest clonotypes. Sequenced material: PBMCs from the stem cell graft donor, taken from the stem cell graft. These receptors were collected from a human donor who donated a stem cell graft to a child with aplastic anemia.

V gene TRBV12-3 or TRBV12-4 combines with J gene TRBJ2-3; 10 nucleotides align to TRBD1. The CDR3 spans 16 residues. J gave up 1 base and V 6 bases, and 7 bases lay outside the gene matches. The CDR3 sequence is CASRVTGGGRTDTQYF. The CDR3 region has the DNA TGTGCCAGCAGGGTGACAGGGGGCGGTCGCACAGATACGCAGTATTTT.

The V gene is TRBV15, the J gene TRBJ2-3; D is possibly TRBD2 (7 bases). Per germline, CDR1 LNHNV and CDR2 YYDKDF (reference sequence). The CDR3 has 15 amino acids. With 0 bases removed from V and 4 bases from J, the gap between germline ends came to 11 bases. CDR3 DNA: TGTGCCACCAGCAGAGATAAGGGGGGGTCAGATACGCAGTATTTT. The encoded protein is CATSRDKGGSDTQYF.

The V and J genes are TRBV29-1 and TRBJ2-7; 9 positions match TRBD1. V was pared by 5 bases and J by 5 bases, with 10 bases of the junction left unmatched. Germline V CDR1 and CDR2: SQVTM, ANQGSEA. The CDR3 spans 14 residues. CDR3 coding DNA: TGCAGCGTTTTTACTGGGACAGGGCCCAACGAGCAGTACTTC. This codes for CSVFTGTGPNEQYF.

CDR3 nucleotide sequence: TGTGCCAGCAGCCGGGACAGTTTTACTGCAACTAATGAAAAACTGTTTTTT. Protein sequence: CASSRDSFTATNEKLFF. The V gene is TRBV12-3 or TRBV12-4, the J gene TRBJ1-4, with 7 bases identical to TRBD1. V trimming: 6 bases; J trimming: 0 bases; junction bases outside the gene matches: 10. The CDR3 runs 17 residues.

The V and J genes are TRBV5-6 and TRBJ1-5; 9 nucleotides agree with TRBD1. V trimming: 4 bases; J trimming: 1 base; junction bases outside the gene matches: 6. Germline V gives CDR1 SGHDT, CDR2 YYEEEE. CDR3 length: 16 residues. CDR3 in DNA: TGTGCCAGCAGCCAACGGACAGGGGTGAGCAATCAGCCCCAGCATTTT. Amino acid sequence: CASSQRTGVSNQPQHF.

J is TRBJ2-5 and V is TRBV5-1; no definite D call. Trimming removed 2 bases at V and 2 bases at J, with 13 bases between. This CDR3 contains 15 residues. Germline V gene data show CDR1 as SGHRS and CDR2 as YFSETQ. CDR3 sequence: CASSFIPGLQETQYF. In nucleotides, the CDR3 is TGCGCCAGCAGCTTCATCCCAGGATTACAAGAGACCCAGTACTTC. Combining the CDR3 with reference TRBV5-1 and TRBJ2-5 gives the whole variable domain KAGVTQTPRYLIKTRGQQVTLSCSPISGHRSVSWYQQTPGQGLQFLFEYFSETQRNKGNFPGRFSGRQFSNSRSEMNVSTLELGDSALYLCASSFIPGLQETQYFGPGTRLLVL.

This clonotype was counted a few times. This chain connects TRBV12-3 or TRBV12-4 to TRBJ2-1; 9 bases are shared with TRBD2. CDR3 length equals 12 residues. V trimming: 3 bases; J trimming: 15 bases; junction bases outside the gene matches: 6. The CDR3 DNA reads as TGTGCCAGCAGTTTCTCTAGCGGGATGGCGTTCTTC. Translated: CASSFSSGMAFF.

This rearrangement joins TRBV11-2 to TRBJ2-7; 10 nucleotides match TRBD1. The junction had 7 bases not matched to a gene; V was cut back by 5 bases and J by 0 bases. Germline CDR1 and CDR2: SGHAT and FQNNGV. The CDR3 spans 16 residues. In nucleotides, the CDR3 is TGTGCCAGCAGCGACACGGACAGGGGGTACTCCTACGAGCAGTACTTC. Its translation: CASSDTDRGYSYEQYF.

This clonotype has only a few counts. V and J are TRBV5-1 and TRBJ1-4, with a weak D call TRBD1 (5 bases). The length of the CDR3 is 14 residues. Between the trimmed V and J ends, which lost 0 bases and 6 bases, there was a span of 9 bases. Germline CDR1 and CDR2: SGHRS and YFSETQ. The CDR3 here is CASSLDGQDEKLFF. The DNA for the CDR3 is TGCGCCAGCAGCTTGGATGGACAAGATGAAAAACTGTTTTTT.

This chain uses TRBV9 with TRBJ2-3; possible D gene TRBD1, 6 bases. CDR3 length: 13 amino acids. The V gene's germline CDR1 is SGDLS and CDR2 YYNGEE. V lost 3 bases, J lost 3 bases, and 8 bases lay in between. CDR3 coding DNA: TGTGCCAGCAGCGAAACAGGGACAGATACGCAGTATTTT. It specifies CASSETGTDTQYF.

This clonotype appeared a few times. The rearrangement links TRBV6-2 or TRBV6-3 to TRBJ2-3; 7 nucleotides agree with TRBD2. V lost 4 bases to trimming and J lost 5 bases; unmatched junction nucleotides: 12. The CDR3 sequence is 16 residues long. Looked up from germline, CDR1 is MNHEY and CDR2 is SVGEGT. For the CDR3, the DNA is TGTGCCAGCAGTTCGCGGCTAGCGGAGTGGGGAGATACGCAGTATTTT. Translated: CASSSRLAEWGDTQYF.

This clonotype was counted between two and nine times. The rearrangement uses TRBV11-3 and TRBJ2-7, with 9 bases identical to TRBD1. CDR3 length: 16 residues. V lost 4 bases to trimming and J lost 5 bases; unmatched junction nucleotides: 12. Germline CDR1 and CDR2: SGHNT and YENEEA. The CDR3 DNA reads as TGTGCCAGCAGCTCTACGACGGGACAGGGAGACGACGAGCAGTACTTC. Its translation is CASSSTTGQGDDEQYF.

The chain joins TRBV12-3 or TRBV12-4 to TRBJ1-6; D might be TRBD1 (6 bases). Trimming removed 3 bases from V and 5 bases from J, with 11 bases in between. CDR3 length equals 15 residues. The CDR3: CASSLGRGDNSPLHF. The CDR3 bases are TGTGCCAGCAGTTTGGGCAGGGGAGATAATTCACCCCTCCACTTT.

The V and J genes are TRBV12-3 or TRBV12-4 and TRBJ1-2, with a tentative D call TRBD1 (5 bases). The CDR3 is 13 residues long. V dropped 6 bases and J dropped 2 bases, with 10 bases sitting between them. CDR3 bases: TGTGCCAGCAGGGGTCGACAGAACTATGGCTACACCTTC. It translates to CASRGRQNYGYTF.

The chain joins TRBV11-2 to TRBJ2-2; D not certain. V dropped 5 bases and J dropped 7 bases, with 2 bases sitting between them. Germline values: CDR1 SGHAT, CDR2 FQNNGV. The CDR3 extends over 10 amino acids. Written as DNA, the CDR3 is TGTGCCAGCAGCGTCGGGGAGCTGTTTTTT. Translation: CASSVGELFF.

In its sample, this clonotype is medium-sized. The chain uses TRBV4-3 and TRBJ2-6; D remains unclear. Germline assignment: CDR1 LGHNA and CDR2 YSLEER. The CDR3 spans 16 residues. V was trimmed by 0 bases and J by 0 bases, leaving 6 bases between them. The CDR3 DNA sequence: TGCGCCAGCAGCCAAGAGGGCAGCTCTGGGGCCAACGTCCTGACTTTC. Translated: CASSQEGSSGANVLTF.

The table lists this clonotype with a few counts. The chain links TRBV15 to TRBJ2-3; TRBD1 might be the D (5 bases). Germline CDR1 is LNHNV and CDR2 is YYDKDF (reference sequence). Trimming took 5 bases from V and 1 from J, leaving 10 bases between them. The length of the CDR3 is 14 residues. The CDR3 nucleotides read TGTGCCACCAGCCCAAGGGGTGGCACAGATACGCAGTATTTT. Translating it yields CATSPRGGTDTQYF.